Reported below is one T cell receptor beta chain. Its antigen target is currently unknown. Within one base of it there is no much larger clone, and no base qualities were kept. Genomic DNA was extracted from sorted cells for sequencing of the TCRbeta CDR3 region. The immunoSEQ Assay was used to sequence the TCRbeta CDR3 regions. TCRdb obtained this table from immuneACCESS and retained in-frame rearrangements with V and J assigned. These tables miss some clones; where compared with another copy, unresolved V genes account for less than half of the shortfall, and the remainder is unexplained. Recorded for this sample are roughly 50,000 clones; roughly 86% of them occurred a single time. Of the sample, 11% falls within the top ten clones. The sample comes from a study of OX40 agonist ivuxolimab in advanced cancers. In the study overall: The costimulatory receptor OX40 (CD134) was targeted by ivuxolimab, a fully human IgG2 agonistic monoclonal antibody. Intravenous ivuxolimab was administered to patients every 2 weeks at six dose levels: 0.01, 0.1, 0.3, 1.5, 3 and 10 mg/kg. Of the approximately 50 dose-escalation patients, hepatocellular carcinoma was present in about 20, melanoma in approximately 15, renal cell carcinoma in 9 and head and neck cancer in 9. In the dose-escalation cohort, roughly 82% of patients were male, and the mean age was 60 years with a range of roughly 20 to 85. Prior anti-PD-1, anti-PD-L1 or anti-CTLA-4 therapy was permitted, and about two fifths of dose-escalation patients had received checkpoint inhibitors. Partial responses occurred in three dose-escalation patients, of whom one had hepatocellular carcinoma and two had cutaneous melanoma. Peripheral TCRbeta sequencing aimed to test whether ivuxolimab altered TCR sequence diversity and caused clonal T-cell expansion. The paper reports the monotherapy dose-escalation portion (N of about 54 patients) of the phase I ivuxolimab trial. Study-wide conclusions, independent of this receptor: Low levels of normalized T-cell clonal expansion were also seen in some nonresponding patients. At doses of 0.1 to 3.0 mg/kg, clonal expansion of both CD4+ and CD8+ blood T cells was observed from baseline to week 6. Partial responders in the 0.1-3.0 mg/kg groups had among the lowest normalized peripheral clonal expansion, especially among CD8+ T cells. Antigen specificity was not determined for the clonally expanded peripheral T cells. After ivuxolimab, expanded clones were on average more numerous among CD8+ T cells than among CD4+ T cells.

V is clipped by 5 bases and J by 0 bases, and the sequence between their germline boundaries is 8 bases long. Its CDR3 holds 13 amino acids, cysteine through phenylalanine. Just the 39-base CDR3 DNA is kept, in frame starting at base 1. Reading the germline V gene gives CDR1 SNHLY and CDR2 FYNNEI. The trial excluded patients who had a history of autoimmune disease or were on systemic immunosuppression. Peripheral blood for TCR sequencing was collected from all dose cohorts at baseline, on cycle 4 day 1, and on cycle 7 day 1. The samples were taken from a phase I, first-in-human, multicenter, open-label dose-escalation trial of ivuxolimab. Adults with locally advanced or metastatic melanoma, renal cell, hepatocellular, or head and neck squamous cell carcinoma were enrolled in the trial. Before TCR sequencing, CD4+ and CD8+ T cells were separately sorted from peripheral blood.

The sequence came from an adult with an advanced solid tumor such as melanoma, head and neck, liver or kidney cancer. This chain is built from TRBV2 and TRBJ2-7; a tentative D match to TRBD1 spans 5 bases. Sequencing used CD4+ or CD8+ T cells sorted from blood, obtained in a trial of the OX40 agonist ivuxolimab. The bases read TGTGCCAGCAGTTCAGGGATCTCCTACGAGCAGTACTTC. This encodes CASSSGISYEQYF.